This TCR beta chain was captured in a study of blood T cell repertoires in COVID-19 (dated by TCRdb to about 2020). A note on the overall study: The collaborator samples originated in the United States, Italy and Spain and spanned the acute and convalescent phases of COVID-19. The material from the prospective study consisted of cDNA or gDNA derived from T cells, B-cell-depleted T cells, or PBMCs. Deeply sampled blood TCRbeta repertoires from subjects exposed to, actively infected with, or recovered from COVID-19 were included in the dataset. The repertoires were made available in a free public database intended to serve as a resource for research on the immune response to SARS-CoV-2. The samples were drawn from the first 160 participants of the ongoing ImmuneRACE study and from over a thousand subjects provided by 6 global collaborators. A de-identified subject ID, COVID-19 status, age in years and sex were almost always included in the sample metadata. Where available, HLA class I and class II types were obtained from metadata supplied by the sample provider rather than from assay-based typing. Findings and caveats that apply to the study as a whole: The quantity of clinical and demographic metadata differed by source and by participant and was supplied without curation.

Whole blood was collected in K2EDTA tubes by collaborating institutions according to the institutions' own protocols. For TCRbeta analysis, collaborators shipped samples in one of three forms: frozen whole blood, isolated PBMCs, or DNA extracted from either of those sample types. The immunoSEQ Assay, a bias-controlled multiplex PCR, was used to amplify TCRbeta CDR3 regions from genomic DNA. Concerning the study's data processing: The number of nucleated cells in each sample was estimated by amplification of reference gene primers within the assay. To quantify the absolute abundance of each unique TCRbeta CDR3 rearrangement, sequence reads were collapsed and filtered. For each sample, productive Simpson clonality was calculated as the square root of Simpson's diversity index over productive rearrangements. In its TCRdb copy, this immuneACCESS table keeps in-frame sequences only and misses some clones. Where compared with another copy, unresolved V genes explain less than half of these, and the others have no known cause. Clonal size and the V and J genes are those of that table, whereas D and trimming came from the DNA. In this sample the table shows roughly 21,000 clones, about nine tenths of which occur a single time. The ten top clones hold approximately 12% of the sample.

A remark on this clone: The antigen it recognizes is unknown. Base qualities are not recorded, but no much larger clone differs from it by a single base.

V and J lose 4 bases and 1 base, and a span of 10 bases separates them. The CDR3 contains 14 residues, cysteine and phenylalanine counted. Left in the record is the CDR3 DNA by itself, 42 bases read in frame from the first base. Per the germline V gene, SGHTA is the CDR1 and FQGNSA is the CDR2. The chain couples TRBV7-2 to TRBJ2-5; a tentative D match to TRBD1 spans 5 bases. The receptor was isolated from a woman older than 75 with active or convalescent COVID-19. The sample comprised peripheral blood. The DNA sequence is TGTGCCAGCAGCTCCCAGGGTATCCAAGAGACCCAGTACTTC. It translates as CASSSQGIQETQYF.